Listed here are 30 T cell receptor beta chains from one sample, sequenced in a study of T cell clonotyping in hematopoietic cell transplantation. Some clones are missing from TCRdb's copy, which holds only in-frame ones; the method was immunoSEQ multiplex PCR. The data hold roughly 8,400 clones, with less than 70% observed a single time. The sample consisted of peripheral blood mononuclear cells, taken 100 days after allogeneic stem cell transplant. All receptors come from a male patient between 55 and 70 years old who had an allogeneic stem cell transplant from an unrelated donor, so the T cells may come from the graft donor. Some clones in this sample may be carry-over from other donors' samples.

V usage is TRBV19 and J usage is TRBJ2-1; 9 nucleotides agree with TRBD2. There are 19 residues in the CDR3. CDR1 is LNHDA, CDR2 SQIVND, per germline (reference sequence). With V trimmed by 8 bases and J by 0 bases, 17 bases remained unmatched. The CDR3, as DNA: TGTGCCAGTTCGATAGATGGTCCTAGCGGGGTAGGCTCCTACAATGAGCAGTTCTTC. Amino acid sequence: CASSIDGPSGVGSYNEQFF.

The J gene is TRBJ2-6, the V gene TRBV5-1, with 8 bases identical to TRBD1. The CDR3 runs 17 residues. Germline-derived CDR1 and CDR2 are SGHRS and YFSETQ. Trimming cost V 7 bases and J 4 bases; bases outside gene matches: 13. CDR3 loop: CASGGAGGNSGANVLTF. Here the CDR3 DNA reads TGCGCCAGCGGCGGGGCAGGGGGCAACTCCGGGGCCAACGTCCTGACTTTC.

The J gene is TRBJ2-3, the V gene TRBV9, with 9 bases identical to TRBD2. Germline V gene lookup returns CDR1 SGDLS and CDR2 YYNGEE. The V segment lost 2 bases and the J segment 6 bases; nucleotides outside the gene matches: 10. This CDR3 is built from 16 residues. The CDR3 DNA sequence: TGTGCCAGCAGCGTCGACCCCGCGGGGGGGTTGGATACGCAGTATTTT. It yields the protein CASSVDPAGGLDTQYF.

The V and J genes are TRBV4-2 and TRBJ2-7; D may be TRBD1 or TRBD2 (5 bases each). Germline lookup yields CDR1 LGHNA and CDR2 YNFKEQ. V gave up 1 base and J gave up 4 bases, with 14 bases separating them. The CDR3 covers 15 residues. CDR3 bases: TGTGCCAGCAGCCAAGCCGGGACCTCCCATTACGAGCAGTACTTC. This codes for CASSQAGTSHYEQYF.

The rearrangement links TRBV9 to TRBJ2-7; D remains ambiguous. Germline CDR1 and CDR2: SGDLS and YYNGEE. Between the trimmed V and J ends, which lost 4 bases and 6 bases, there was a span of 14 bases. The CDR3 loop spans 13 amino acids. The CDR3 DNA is TGTGCCAGCAGCCTCTCGTCCTCGGGCGAGCAGTACTTC. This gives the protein CASSLSSSGEQYF. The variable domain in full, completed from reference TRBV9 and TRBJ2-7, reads DSGVTQTPKHLITATGQRVTLRCSPRSGDLSVYWYQQSLDQGLQFLIQYYNGEERAKGNILERFSAQQFPDLHSELNLSSLELGDSALYFCASSLSSSGEQYFGPGTRLTVT.

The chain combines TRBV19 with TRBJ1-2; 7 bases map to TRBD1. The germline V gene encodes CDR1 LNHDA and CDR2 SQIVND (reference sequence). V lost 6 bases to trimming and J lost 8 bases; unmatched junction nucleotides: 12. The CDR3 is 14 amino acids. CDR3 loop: CASRYRGPTDGYTF. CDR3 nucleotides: TGTGCCAGTAGGTACAGGGGCCCCACTGACGGCTACACCTTC.

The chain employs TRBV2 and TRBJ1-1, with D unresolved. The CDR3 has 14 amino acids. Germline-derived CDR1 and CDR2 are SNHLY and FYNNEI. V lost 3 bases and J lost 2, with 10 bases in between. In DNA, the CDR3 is TGTGCCAGCAGTGACACGGGGTTTAACACTGAAGCTTTCTTT. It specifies CASSDTGFNTEAFF.

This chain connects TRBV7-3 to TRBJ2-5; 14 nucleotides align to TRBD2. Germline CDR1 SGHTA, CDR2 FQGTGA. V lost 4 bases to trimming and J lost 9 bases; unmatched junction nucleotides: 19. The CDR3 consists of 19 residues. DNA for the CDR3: TGTGCCAGCAGCTCTCAAGGACTAGCGGGGGGTCCCGATAATGGGGCCCAGTACTTC. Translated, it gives CASSSQGLAGGPDNGAQYF.

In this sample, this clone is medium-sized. The CDR3 sequence: CASSYDTGGYSYEQYF. In DNA, the CDR3 is TGTGCCAGCAGTTACGATACAGGGGGCTATTCCTACGAGCAGTACTTC. The chain combines TRBV6-5 with TRBJ2-7; 9 positions match TRBD1. This CDR3 is built from 16 residues. Trimming took 2 bases from V and 1 from J; bases not matched to a gene: 6. The germline V gene encodes CDR1 MNHEY and CDR2 SVGAGI.

CDR3 nucleotide sequence: TGCGCCAGCGCCCGGGGGGGAAGATACGAGCAGTACTTC. This encodes CASARGGRYEQYF. The chain recombines TRBV4-1 with TRBJ2-7; 8 nucleotides line up with TRBD2. In germline, CDR1 is MGHRA, CDR2 YSYEKL. With 8 bases clipped from V and 4 bases from J, the junction kept 7 bases outside the gene matches. The CDR3 covers 13 residues.

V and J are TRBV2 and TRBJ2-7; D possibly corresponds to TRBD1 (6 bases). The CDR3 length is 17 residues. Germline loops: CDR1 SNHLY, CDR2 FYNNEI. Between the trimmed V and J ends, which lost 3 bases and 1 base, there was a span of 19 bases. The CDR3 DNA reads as TGTGCCAGCAGTGAGTTCGCAGGGGACGCCACTTCCTACGAGCAGTACTTC. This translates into CASSEFAGDATSYEQYF.

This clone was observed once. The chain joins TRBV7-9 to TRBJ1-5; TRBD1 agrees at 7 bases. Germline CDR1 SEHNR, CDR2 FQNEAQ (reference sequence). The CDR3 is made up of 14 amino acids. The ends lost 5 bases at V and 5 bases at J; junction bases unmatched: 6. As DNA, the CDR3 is TGTGCCAGCAGCCTCACAACAGGGGATCAGCCCCAGCATTTT. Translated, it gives CASSLTTGDQPQHF. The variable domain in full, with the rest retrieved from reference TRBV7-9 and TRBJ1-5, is DTGVSQNPRHKITKRGQNVTFRCDPISEHNRLYWYRQTLGQGPEFLTYFQNEAQLEKSRLLSDRFSAERPKGSFSTLEIQRTEQGDSAMYLCASSLTTGDQPQHFGDGTRLSIL.

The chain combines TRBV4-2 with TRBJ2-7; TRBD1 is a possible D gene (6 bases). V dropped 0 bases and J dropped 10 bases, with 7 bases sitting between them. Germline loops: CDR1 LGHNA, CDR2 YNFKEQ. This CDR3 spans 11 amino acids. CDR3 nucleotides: TGTGCCAGCAGCCAAGAGGGACAACAGTACTTC. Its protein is CASSQEGQQYF.

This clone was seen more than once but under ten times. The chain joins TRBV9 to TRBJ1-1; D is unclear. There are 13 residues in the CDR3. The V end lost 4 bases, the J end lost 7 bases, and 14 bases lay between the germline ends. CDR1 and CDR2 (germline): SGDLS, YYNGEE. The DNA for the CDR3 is TGTGCCAGCAGCCCAGACTTAATGGGTGAAGCTTTCTTT. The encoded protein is CASSPDLMGEAFF.

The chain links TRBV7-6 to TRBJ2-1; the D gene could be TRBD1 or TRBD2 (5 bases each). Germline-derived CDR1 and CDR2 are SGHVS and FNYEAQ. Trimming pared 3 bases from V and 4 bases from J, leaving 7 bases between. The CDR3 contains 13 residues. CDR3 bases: TGTGCCAGCAGCTTGGGACCTTACAATGAGCAGTTCTTC. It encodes CASSLGPYNEQFF.

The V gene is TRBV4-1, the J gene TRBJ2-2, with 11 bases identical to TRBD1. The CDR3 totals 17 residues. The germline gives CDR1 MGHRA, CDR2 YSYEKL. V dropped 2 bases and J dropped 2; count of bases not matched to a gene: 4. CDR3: CASSQPRTGGNTGELFF. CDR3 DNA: TGCGCCAGCAGCCAACCCAGGACAGGGGGCAACACCGGGGAGCTGTTTTTT.

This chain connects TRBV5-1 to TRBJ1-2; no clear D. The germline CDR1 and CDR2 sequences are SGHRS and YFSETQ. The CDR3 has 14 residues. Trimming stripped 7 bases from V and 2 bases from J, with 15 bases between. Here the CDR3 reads CASGPTALNYGYTF. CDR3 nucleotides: TGCGCCAGCGGCCCTACAGCTCTAAACTATGGCTACACCTTC.

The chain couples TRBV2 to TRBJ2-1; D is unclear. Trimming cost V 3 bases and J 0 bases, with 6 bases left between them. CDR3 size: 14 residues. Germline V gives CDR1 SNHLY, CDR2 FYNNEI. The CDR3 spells CASSDRSSYNEQFF. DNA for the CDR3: TGTGCCAGCAGTGATCGAAGCTCCTACAATGAGCAGTTCTTC.

As DNA, the CDR3 is TGTGCCAGTAGTATAGAACTAGCGGGCTACAATGAGCAGTTCTTC. This translates into CASSIELAGYNEQFF. V usage is TRBV19 and J usage is TRBJ2-1, with 9 bases that match TRBD2. The CDR3 spans 15 residues. The germline gives CDR1 LNHDA, CDR2 SQIVND (reference sequence). V was clipped by 0 bases and J by 3 bases; unmatched bases: 0.

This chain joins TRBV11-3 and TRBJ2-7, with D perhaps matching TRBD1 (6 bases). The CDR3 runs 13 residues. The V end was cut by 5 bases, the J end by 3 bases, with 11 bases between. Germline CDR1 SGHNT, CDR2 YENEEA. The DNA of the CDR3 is TGTGCCAGCAGCCCCACGGACAGCTACGAGCAGTACTTC. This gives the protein CASSPTDSYEQYF.

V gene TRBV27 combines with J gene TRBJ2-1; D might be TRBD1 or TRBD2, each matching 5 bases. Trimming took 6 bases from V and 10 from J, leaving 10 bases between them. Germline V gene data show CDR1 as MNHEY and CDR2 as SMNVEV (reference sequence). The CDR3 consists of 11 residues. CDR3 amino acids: CASRLEGEQFF. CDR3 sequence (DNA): TGTGCCAGCAGACTAGAGGGGGAGCAGTTCTTC.

CDR3 amino acids: CASSQVERTEQYF. The CDR3 nucleotides are TGCGCCAGCAGCCAAGTGGAAAGAACGGAGCAGTACTTC. V usage is TRBV4-1 and J usage is TRBJ2-7; D remains ambiguous. Germline lookup yields CDR1 MGHRA and CDR2 YSYEKL. This CDR3 comprises 13 residues. Trimming stripped 1 base from V and 7 bases from J, with 11 bases between.

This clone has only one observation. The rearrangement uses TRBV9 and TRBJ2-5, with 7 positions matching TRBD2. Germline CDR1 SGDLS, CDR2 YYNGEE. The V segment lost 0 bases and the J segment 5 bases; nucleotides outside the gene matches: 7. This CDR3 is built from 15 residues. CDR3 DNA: TGTGCCAGCAGCGTAGAAGGACTAGTTATGGAGACCCAGTACTTC. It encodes CASSVEGLVMETQYF.

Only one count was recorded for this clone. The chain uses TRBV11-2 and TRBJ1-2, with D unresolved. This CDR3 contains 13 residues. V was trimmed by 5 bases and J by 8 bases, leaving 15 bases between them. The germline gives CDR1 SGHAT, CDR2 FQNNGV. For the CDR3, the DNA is TGTGCCAGCAGCCTTGAGGGTGGGTCCGGCTACACCTTC. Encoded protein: CASSLEGGSGYTF.

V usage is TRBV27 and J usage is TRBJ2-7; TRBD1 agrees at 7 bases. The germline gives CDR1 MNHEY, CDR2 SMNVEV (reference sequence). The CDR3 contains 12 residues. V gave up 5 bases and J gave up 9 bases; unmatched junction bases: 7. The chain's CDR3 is CASSQQGTGQYF. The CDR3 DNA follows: TGTGCCAGCAGTCAACAGGGGACGGGGCAGTACTTC.

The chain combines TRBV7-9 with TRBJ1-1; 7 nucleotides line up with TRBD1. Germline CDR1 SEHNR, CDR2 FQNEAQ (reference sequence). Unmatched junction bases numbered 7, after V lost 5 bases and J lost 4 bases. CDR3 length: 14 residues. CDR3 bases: TGTGCCAGCAGCAATACCAACAGGGGCACTGAAGCTTTCTTT. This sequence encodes CASSNTNRGTEAFF.

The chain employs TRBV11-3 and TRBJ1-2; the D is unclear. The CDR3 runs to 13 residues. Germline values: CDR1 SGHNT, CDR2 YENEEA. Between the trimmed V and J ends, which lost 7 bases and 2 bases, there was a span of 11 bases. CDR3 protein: CASKTRSNYGYTF. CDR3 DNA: TGTGCCAGCAAGACAAGGTCAAACTATGGCTACACCTTC.

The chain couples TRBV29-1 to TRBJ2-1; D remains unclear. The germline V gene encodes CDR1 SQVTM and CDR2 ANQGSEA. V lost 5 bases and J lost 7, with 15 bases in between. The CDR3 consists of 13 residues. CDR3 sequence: CSVQLLNINEQFF. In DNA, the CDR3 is TGCAGCGTTCAACTCTTAAACATAAATGAGCAGTTCTTC.

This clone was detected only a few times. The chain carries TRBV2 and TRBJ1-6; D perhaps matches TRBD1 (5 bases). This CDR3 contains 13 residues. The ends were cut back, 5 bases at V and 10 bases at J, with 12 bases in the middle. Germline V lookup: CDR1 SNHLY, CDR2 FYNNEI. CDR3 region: CASSNGAGSPLHF. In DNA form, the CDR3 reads TGTGCCAGCAGTAACGGGGCTGGCTCACCCCTCCACTTT. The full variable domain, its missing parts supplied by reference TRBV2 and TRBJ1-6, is EPEVTQTPSHQVTQMGQEVILRCVPISNHLYFYWYRQILGQKVEFLVSFYNNEISEKSEIFDDQFSVERPDGSNFTLKIRSTKLEDSAMYFCASSNGAGSPLHFGNGTRLTVT.

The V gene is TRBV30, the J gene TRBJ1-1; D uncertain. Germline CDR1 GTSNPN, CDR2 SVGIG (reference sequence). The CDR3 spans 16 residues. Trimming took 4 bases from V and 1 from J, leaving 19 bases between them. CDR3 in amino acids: CAWIGDLGFSNTEAFF. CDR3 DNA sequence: TGTGCCTGGATAGGCGACTTAGGTTTCTCGAACACTGAAGCTTTCTTT.